Listed below are T cell receptor beta chains from one sample, sequenced in a study of blood T cell repertoires in COVID-19. Libraries were prepared by immunoSEQ multiplex PCR; TCRdb keeps only in-frame clonotypes and omits some of them. The data show approximately 75,000 clones, with roughly 80% seen just once and roughly a tenth held by the top ten. The sequenced material came from peripheral blood. All receptors come from a woman of 80 years or more with acute or convalescent COVID-19. The CDR3 runs from the conserved cysteine through the conserved F or W. D genes are given only for firm matches. Only part of the rows carry a size: once, few, many, or a class if the clone is expanded.

D gene	clone size	J gene	V gene	CDR3 DNA	CDR3 protein
NA	NA	TRBJ1-3	TRBV12-2	TGTGCAAGTCGCTTAGATAGCAGGGTGACTGGAAACACCATATATTTT	CASRLDSRVTGNTIYF
NA	NA	TRBJ1-1	TRBV6-1	TGTGCCAGCAGTGAAGCCCGAGGGACTGAAGCTTTCTTT	CASSEARGTEAFF
TRBD1	once	TRBJ1-1	TRBV6-1	TGTGCCAGCAGTGATAACTCTCGGGGACAGGTCAAGTCGGCTTTCTTT	CASSDNSRGQVKSAFF
NA	once	TRBJ1-6	TRBV14	TGTGCCAGCAGCCAAACGACAGCTAATTCACCCCTCCACTTT	CASSQTTANSPLHF
NA	NA	TRBJ1-1	TRBV6-5	TGTGCCAGCAGTCCTGGGGCCGTAGGTGAAGCTTTCTTT	CASSPGAVGEAFF
NA	NA	TRBJ2-2	TRBV19	TGTGCCAGTAGGCAGGGTAACACCGGGGAGCTGTTTTTT	CASRQGNTGELFF
NA	NA	TRBJ1-1	TRBV23-1	TGCGCCAGCACATCACCCCATTGGGGGCATAACACTGAAGCTTTCTTT	CASTSPHWGHNTEAFF
NA	NA	TRBJ1-2	TRBV18	TGTGCCAGCTCACCAACCGGGGATGGCTACACCTTC	CASSPTGDGYTF
TRBD1	NA	TRBJ2-7	TRBV19	TGTGCCAGTAGTGTAGCGACAGGGGGTTACTACGAGCAGTACTTC	CASSVATGGYYEQYF
TRBD1	NA	TRBJ2-7	TRBV19	TGTGCCAGTAGGGGGACAGGGGCCTACGAGCAGTACTTC	CASRGTGAYEQYF
TRBD2	NA	TRBJ2-5	TRBV3-1/TRBV3-2	TGTGCCAGCAGCCAGGGGCTAGCGGGGGGCAGGGAGACCCAGTACTTC	CASSQGLAGGRETQYF
NA	NA	TRBJ1-1	TRBV6-5	TGTGCCAGCAAACGAGGCGGGGACACTGAAGCTTTCTTT	CASKRGGDTEAFF
NA	NA	TRBJ1-2	TRBV5-1	TGCGCCAGCAGCTTCCCAGGGGTCGACTATGGCTACACCTTC	CASSFPGVDYGYTF
TRBD1	once	TRBJ1-1	TRBV19	TGTGCCAGTCGGAACTATCAGGGGGCTGAAGCTTTCTTT	CASRNYQGAEAFF
NA	NA	TRBJ1-6	TRBV30	TGTGCCTGGAGTGTAGCCGGGTACGAGGCACCCCTCCACTTT	CAWSVAGYEAPLHF
NA	NA	TRBJ2-7	TRBV19	TGTGCCAGTAGCCCGGACAGTTTACCTTCCTACGAGCAGTACTTC	CASSPDSLPSYEQYF
NA	few	TRBJ1-1	TRBV19	TGTGCCAGTAGTATGTGGGGGGGTCGCACTGAAGCTTTCTTT	CASSMWGGRTEAFF
TRBD1	NA	TRBJ1-1	TRBV5-1	TGCGCCAGCAGCTCAGAGACGGACAGGGTTGGCACTGAAGCTTTCTTT	CASSSETDRVGTEAFF
TRBD2	once	TRBJ2-3	TRBV5-6	TGTGCCAGCAGCTTGTCCCCTAGCGGGGTACGAAAAGATACGCAGTATTTT	CASSLSPSGVRKDTQYF
NA	NA	TRBJ1-5	TRBV10-3	TGTGCCATCAGTGAGTCTTTTGGACAGATGAATCAGCCCCAGCATTTT	CAISESFGQMNQPQHF
TRBD1	NA	TRBJ1-2	TRBV6-2/TRBV6-3	TGTGCCAGCAGTTTTGGACAGGGGTACGACTATGGCTACACCTTC	CASSFGQGYDYGYTF
TRBD1	NA	TRBJ1-5	TRBV6-5	TGTGCCAGCAGTTCCGGGACAGGGTTAAGTCAGCCCCAGCATTTT	CASSSGTGLSQPQHF
TRBD2	NA	TRBJ2-7	TRBV3-1/TRBV3-2	TGTGCCAGCAGCCTCGGGGTAGCGGGGGGTCTCGACGAGCAGTACTTC	CASSLGVAGGLDEQYF
TRBD2	once	TRBJ2-3	TRBV3-1/TRBV3-2	TGTGCCAGCAGTCAAGGGACTAGCGGGGGAGATACGCAGTATTTT	CASSQGTSGGDTQYF
TRBD1	NA	TRBJ2-5	TRBV18	TGTGCCAGCTCACCGTCGACAGGGTATATGGAGACCCAGTACTTC	CASSPSTGYMETQYF
NA	NA	TRBJ1-2	TRBV5-6	TGTGCCAGCAGCTTGGGCTCAGGGACTAACTATGGCTACACCTTC	CASSLGSGTNYGYTF
NA	NA	TRBJ1-3	TRBV18	TGTGCCAGCTCACCTTCTAACAACACCATATATTTT	CASSPSNNTIYF
NA	NA	TRBJ1-3	TRBV6-5	TGTGCCTGCCGTCAGACTGGAAACACCATATATTTT	CACRQTGNTIYF
NA	once	TRBJ2-7	TRBV6-5	TGTGCCAGCAGCCCCCGGGGGGCCAGCTCCTACGAGCAGTACTTC	CASSPRGASSYEQYF
NA	NA	TRBJ1-6	TRBV5-1	TGCGCCAGCAGCACCCACCCGATGGAGGATTCACCCCTCCACTTT	CASSTHPMEDSPLHF
NA	NA	TRBJ1-6	TRBV19	TGTGCCAGCGTACAGGAACTGGATAATTCACCCCTCCACTTT	CASVQELDNSPLHF
NA	NA	TRBJ1-5	TRBV30	TGTGCCTGGAGTGGGGCAGGGCAGGATCAGCCCCAGCATTTT	CAWSGAGQDQPQHF
NA	NA	TRBJ1-5	TRBV5-4	TGTGCCAGCAGCTTGGGCGGCAGAGATCAGCCCCAGCATTTT	CASSLGGRDQPQHF
TRBD1	NA	TRBJ2-2	TRBV24-1	TGTGCCACCAGTTCGGGACAGACGAACACCGGGGAGCTGTTTTTT	CATSSGQTNTGELFF
NA	NA	TRBJ2-1	TRBV3-1/TRBV3-2	TGTGCCAGCAGCCAAGGGCAGGTTGGATCAATGAAGCAGTTCTTC	CASSQGQVGSMKQFF